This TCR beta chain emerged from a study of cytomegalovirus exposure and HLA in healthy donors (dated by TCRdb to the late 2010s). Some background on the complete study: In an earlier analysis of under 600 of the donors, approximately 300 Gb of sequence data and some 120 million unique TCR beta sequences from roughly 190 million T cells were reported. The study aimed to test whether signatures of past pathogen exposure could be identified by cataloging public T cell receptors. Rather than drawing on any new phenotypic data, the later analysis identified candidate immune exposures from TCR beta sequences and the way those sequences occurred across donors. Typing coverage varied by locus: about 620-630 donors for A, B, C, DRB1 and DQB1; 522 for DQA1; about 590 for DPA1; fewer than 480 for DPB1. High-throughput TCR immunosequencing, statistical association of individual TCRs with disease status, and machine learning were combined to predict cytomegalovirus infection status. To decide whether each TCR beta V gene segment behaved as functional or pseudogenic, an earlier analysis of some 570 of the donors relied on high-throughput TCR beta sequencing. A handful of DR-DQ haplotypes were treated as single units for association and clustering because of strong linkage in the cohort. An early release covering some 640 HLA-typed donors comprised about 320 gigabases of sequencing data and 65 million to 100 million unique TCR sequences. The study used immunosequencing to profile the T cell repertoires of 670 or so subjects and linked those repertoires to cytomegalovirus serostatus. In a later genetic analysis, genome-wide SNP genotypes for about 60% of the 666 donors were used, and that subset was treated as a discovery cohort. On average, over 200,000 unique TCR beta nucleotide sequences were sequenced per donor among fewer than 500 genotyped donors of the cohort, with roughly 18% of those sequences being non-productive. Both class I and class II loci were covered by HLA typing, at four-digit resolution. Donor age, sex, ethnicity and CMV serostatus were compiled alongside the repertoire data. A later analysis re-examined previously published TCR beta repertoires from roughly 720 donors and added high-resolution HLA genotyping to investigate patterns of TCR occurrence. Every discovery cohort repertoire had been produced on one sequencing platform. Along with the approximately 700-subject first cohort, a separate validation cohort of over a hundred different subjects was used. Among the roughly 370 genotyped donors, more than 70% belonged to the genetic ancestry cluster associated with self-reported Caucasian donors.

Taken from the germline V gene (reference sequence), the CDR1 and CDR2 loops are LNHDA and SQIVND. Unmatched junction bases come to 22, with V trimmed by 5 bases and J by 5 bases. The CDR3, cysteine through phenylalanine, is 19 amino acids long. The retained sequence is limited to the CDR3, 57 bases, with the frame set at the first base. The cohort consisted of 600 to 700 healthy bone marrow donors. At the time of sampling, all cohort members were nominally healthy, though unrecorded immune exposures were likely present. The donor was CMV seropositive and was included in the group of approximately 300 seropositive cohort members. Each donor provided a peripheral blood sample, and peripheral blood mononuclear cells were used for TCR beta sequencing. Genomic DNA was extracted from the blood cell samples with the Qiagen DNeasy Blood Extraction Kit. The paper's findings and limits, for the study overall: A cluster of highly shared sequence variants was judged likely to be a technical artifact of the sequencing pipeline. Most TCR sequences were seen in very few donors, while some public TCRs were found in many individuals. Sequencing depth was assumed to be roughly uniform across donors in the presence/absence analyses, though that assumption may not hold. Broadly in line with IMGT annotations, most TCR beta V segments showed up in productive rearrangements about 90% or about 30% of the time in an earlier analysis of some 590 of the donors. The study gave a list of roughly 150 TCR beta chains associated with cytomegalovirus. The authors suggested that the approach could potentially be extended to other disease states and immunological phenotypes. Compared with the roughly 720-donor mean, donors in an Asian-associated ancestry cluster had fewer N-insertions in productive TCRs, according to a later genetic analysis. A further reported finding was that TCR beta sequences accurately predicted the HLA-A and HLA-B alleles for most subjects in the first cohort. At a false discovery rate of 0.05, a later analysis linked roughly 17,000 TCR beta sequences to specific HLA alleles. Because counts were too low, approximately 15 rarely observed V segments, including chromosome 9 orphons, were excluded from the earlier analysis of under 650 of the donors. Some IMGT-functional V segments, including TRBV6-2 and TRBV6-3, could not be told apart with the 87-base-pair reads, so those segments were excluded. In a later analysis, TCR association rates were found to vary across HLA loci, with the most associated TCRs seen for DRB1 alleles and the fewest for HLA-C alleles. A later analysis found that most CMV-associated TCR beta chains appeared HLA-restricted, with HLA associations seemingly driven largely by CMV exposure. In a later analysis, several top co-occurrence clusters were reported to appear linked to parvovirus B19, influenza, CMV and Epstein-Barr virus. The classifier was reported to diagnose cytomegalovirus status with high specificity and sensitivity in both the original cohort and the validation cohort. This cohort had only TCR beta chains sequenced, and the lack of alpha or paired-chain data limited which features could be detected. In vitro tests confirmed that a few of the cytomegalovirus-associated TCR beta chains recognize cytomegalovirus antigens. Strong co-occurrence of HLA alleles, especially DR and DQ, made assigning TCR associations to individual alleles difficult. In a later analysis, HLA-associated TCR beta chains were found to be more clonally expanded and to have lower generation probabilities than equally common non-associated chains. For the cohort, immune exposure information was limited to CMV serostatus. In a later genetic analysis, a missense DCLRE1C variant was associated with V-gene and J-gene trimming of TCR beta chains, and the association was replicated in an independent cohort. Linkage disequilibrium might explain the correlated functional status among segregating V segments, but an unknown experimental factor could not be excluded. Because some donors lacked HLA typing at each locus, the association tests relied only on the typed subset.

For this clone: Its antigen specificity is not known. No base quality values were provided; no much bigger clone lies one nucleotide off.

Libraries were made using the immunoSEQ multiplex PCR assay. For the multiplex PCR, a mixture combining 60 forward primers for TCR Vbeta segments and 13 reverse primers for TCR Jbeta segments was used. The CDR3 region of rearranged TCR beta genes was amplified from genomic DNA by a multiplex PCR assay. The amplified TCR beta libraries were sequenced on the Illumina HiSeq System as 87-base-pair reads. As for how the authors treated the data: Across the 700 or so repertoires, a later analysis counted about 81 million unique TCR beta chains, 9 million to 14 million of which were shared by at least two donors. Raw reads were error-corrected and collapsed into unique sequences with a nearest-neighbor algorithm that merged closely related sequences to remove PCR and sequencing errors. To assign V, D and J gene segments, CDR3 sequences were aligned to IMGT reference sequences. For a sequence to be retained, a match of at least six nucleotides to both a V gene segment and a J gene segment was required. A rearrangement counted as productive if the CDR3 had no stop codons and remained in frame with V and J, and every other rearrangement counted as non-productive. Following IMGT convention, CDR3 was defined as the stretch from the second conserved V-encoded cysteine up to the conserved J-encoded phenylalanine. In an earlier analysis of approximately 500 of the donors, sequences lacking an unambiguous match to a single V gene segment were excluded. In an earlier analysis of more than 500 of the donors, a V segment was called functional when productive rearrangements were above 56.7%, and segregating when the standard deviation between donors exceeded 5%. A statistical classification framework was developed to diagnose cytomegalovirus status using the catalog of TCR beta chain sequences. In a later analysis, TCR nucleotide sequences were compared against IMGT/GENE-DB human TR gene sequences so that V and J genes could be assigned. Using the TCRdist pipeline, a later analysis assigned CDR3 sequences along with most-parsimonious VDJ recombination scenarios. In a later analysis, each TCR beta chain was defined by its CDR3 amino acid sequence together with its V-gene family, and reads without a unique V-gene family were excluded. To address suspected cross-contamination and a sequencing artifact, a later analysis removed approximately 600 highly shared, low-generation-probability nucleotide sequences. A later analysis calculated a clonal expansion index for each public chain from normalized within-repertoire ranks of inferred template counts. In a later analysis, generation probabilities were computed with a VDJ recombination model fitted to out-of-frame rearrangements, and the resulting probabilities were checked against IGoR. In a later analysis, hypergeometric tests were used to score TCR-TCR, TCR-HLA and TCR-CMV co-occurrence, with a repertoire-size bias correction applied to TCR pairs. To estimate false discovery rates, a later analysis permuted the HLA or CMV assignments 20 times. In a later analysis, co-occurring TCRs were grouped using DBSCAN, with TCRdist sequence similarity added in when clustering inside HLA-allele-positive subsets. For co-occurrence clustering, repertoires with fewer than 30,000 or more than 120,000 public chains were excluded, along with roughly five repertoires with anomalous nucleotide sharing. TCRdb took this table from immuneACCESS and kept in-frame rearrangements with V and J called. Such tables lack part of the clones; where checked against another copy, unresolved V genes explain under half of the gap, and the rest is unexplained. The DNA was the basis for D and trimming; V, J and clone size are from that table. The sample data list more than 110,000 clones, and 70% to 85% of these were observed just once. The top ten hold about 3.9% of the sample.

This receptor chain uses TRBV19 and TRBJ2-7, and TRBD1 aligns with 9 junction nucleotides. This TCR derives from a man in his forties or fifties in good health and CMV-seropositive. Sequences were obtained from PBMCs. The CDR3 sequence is CASSPMPGQGAHRQDEQYF. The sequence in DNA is TGTGCCAGTAGTCCAATGCCGGGACAGGGAGCGCATCGGCAGGACGAGCAGTACTTC.